This T cell receptor (beta chain) was profiled in a study of T cell changes during pregnancy in multiple sclerosis. CDR1 LNHDA and CDR2 SQIVND come from the germline V gene (reference sequence). Trimming shortened V by 6 bases and J by 7 bases, and 22 bases separated the two germline ends. This CDR3 spans 16 amino acids. Produced via immunoSEQ multiplex PCR; TCRdb's table is partial and in-frame only. Counted here are tens of thousands of clones, approximately 92% occurring once; the ten biggest clones make up about 0.64%. The rearrangement uses TRBV19 and TRBJ2-1; weak D call: TRBD1 (7 bases). This receptor was taken from a female donor with multiple sclerosis, enrolled in a pregnancy study. The material was CD4+ T cells from peripheral blood mononuclear cells, obtained after pregnancy. The DNA of the CDR3 is TGTGCCAGTAGCCACCAGGGGGGACTCCACGGGAATGAGCAGTTCTTC. Translating it yields CASSHQGGLHGNEQFF.